The 29 T cell receptor beta chains below all came from one sample that was sequenced in a study of blood T cell repertoires in COVID-19. The data were produced by immunoSEQ multiplex PCR, yet TCRdb's version contains in-frame clones alone and is incomplete. The repertoire holds 150,000 to 200,000 clones, with 80% to 85% as singletons. The sample was PBMCs or T cells enriched from blood (not recorded which). The receptors stem from a man aged 35-49 years who had recovered from COVID-19.

This clone has only a few counts. The chain carries TRBV18 and TRBJ2-7; D possibly corresponds to TRBD1 (8 bases). The CDR3 has 15 amino acids. With 0 bases removed from V and 6 bases from J, the gap between germline ends came to 15 bases. The V gene's germline CDR1 is KGHSH and CDR2 LQKENI. CDR3 amino acids: CASSPPIQGEGEQYF. CDR3 DNA sequence: TGTGCCAGCTCACCACCGATACAGGGGGAGGGCGAGCAGTACTTC.

This chain connects TRBV7-6 to TRBJ1-3; D is possibly TRBD1 (6 bases). V was pared by 5 bases and J by 0 bases, with 14 bases between. Germline V gives CDR1 SGHVS, CDR2 FNYEAQ. This CDR3 region has 16 residues. CDR3 coding DNA: TGTGCCAGCAGCCTCGTGACAGGACCCTCTGGAAACACCATATATTTT. Translating gives CASSLVTGPSGNTIYF.

The J gene is TRBJ1-2, the V gene TRBV28; tentative D call: TRBD1 (6 bases). The CDR3 is made up of 13 amino acids. Germline lookup yields CDR1 MDHEN and CDR2 SYDVKM. V shed 6 bases and J shed 3 bases, with 11 bases lying between them. The CDR3 spells CASSSQGHYGYTF. CDR3 coding DNA: TGTGCCAGCAGCTCCCAGGGGCACTATGGCTACACCTTC.

CDR3 sequence (DNA): TGTGCCATCACTCGGACACAAGGAAACACCATATATTTT. Protein product: CAITRTQGNTIYF. The chain employs TRBV10-3 and TRBJ1-3; D is perhaps TRBD1 (5 bases). V lost 7 bases and J lost 4, with 11 bases in between. Looked up from germline, CDR1 is ENHRY and CDR2 is SYGVKD. This CDR3 has 13 residues.

The chain uses TRBV11-3 and TRBJ2-7; the D gene is possibly TRBD2 (5 bases). V was trimmed by 0 bases and J by 9 bases, leaving 12 bases between them. The CDR3 extends over 13 amino acids. The V gene's germline CDR1 is SGHNT and CDR2 YENEEA. CDR3 sequence reads: CASSLDPGFRQYF. The CDR3 bases are TGTGCCAGCAGCTTAGATCCGGGATTTCGGCAGTACTTC. The full variable domain, in which reference TRBV11-3 and TRBJ2-7 provide the parts outside the CDR3, is EAGVVQSPRYKIIEKKQPVAFWCNPISGHNTLYWYLQNLGQGPELLIRYENEEAVDDSQLPKDRFSAERLKGVDSTLKIQPAELGDSAVYLCASSLDPGFRQYFGPGTRLTVT.

V usage is TRBV19 and J usage is TRBJ1-6; no reliable D call. V was cut by 5 bases and J by 7 bases, with 9 bases left in between. The germline V gene has CDR1 LNHDA and CDR2 SQIVND (reference sequence). The CDR3 spans 13 residues. The CDR3: CASSSGGNSPLHF. The CDR3 nucleotides are TGTGCCAGTAGTTCGGGTGGGAATTCACCCCTCCACTTT.

This CDR3 reads CASSQTGGYEQYF. The CDR3 DNA sequence: TGTGCCAGCAGCCAGACAGGGGGCTACGAGCAGTACTTC. The chain joins TRBV6-5 to TRBJ2-7; 9 bases fit TRBD1. This CDR3 comprises 13 residues. Germline CDR1 MNHEY, CDR2 SVGAGI. V gave up 6 bases and J gave up 3 bases; unmatched junction bases: 3.

V and J are TRBV23-1 and TRBJ2-2; 9 bases fit TRBD2. TRBV23-1 is designated an ORF whose function remains uncertain. The CDR3 runs 15 residues. The V and J ends lost 4 bases and 8 bases, in that order; junction bases with no gene match: 8. The CDR3 DNA sequence: TGCGCCAGCAGTCTTAGCGGGGGTGGTGGAGGGGAGCTGTTTTTT. Amino acid sequence: CASSLSGGGGGELFF.

In this sample, this clone turned up once. This rearrangement joins TRBV27 to TRBJ1-1; possible D gene TRBD1, 5 bases. Per the germline V gene, CDR1 is MNHEY and CDR2 is SMNVEV (reference sequence). The germline V and J ends were trimmed by 4 bases and 2 bases, with 11 bases remaining between them. The CDR3 is 14 residues long. The CDR3 coding sequence is TGTGCCAGCAGTTCACCAGGGTACAACACTGAAGCTTTCTTT. Translating gives CASSSPGYNTEAFF.

Concerning this clone: The sample holds other DNA sequences that translate to the same CDR3. J is TRBJ2-6 and V is TRBV3-1 (or the pseudogene TRBV3-2); 8 bases are a match to TRBD1. The CDR3 totals 17 residues. Germline values: CDR1 LGHDT, CDR2 YNNKEL (reference sequence). Trimming at V came to 4 bases and at J to 3 bases, leaving 8 bases not matched to a gene. CDR3 in DNA: TGTGCCAGCAGCCCCCGAACAGGGGGAAGTGGGGCCAACGTCCTGACTTTC. Translation gives CASSPRTGGSGANVLTF.

The rearrangement uses TRBV9 and TRBJ1-1; tentatively, D is TRBD1 (5 bases). V shed 0 bases and J shed 4 bases, with 13 bases lying between them. The CDR3 extends over 15 amino acids. In germline, CDR1 is SGDLS, CDR2 YYNGEE. In DNA form, the CDR3 reads TGTGCCAGCAGCGTAGATCCCCTCACAGGCACTGAAGCTTTCTTT. Translating gives CASSVDPLTGTEAFF.

V usage is TRBV7-3 and J usage is TRBJ1-5; D is possibly TRBD1 (6 bases). Trimming took off 5 bases at V and 6 bases at J, with 14 bases between the two ends. Germline assignment: CDR1 SGHTA and CDR2 FQGTGA. This CDR3 is built from 14 residues. The CDR3 DNA is TGTGCCAGCAGCCTGAGGAGAGGGGGTCAGCCCCAGCATTTT. Translating gives CASSLRRGGQPQHF.

The chain combines TRBV7-2 with TRBJ2-5; no clear D gene. Germline CDR1 SGHTA, CDR2 FQGNSA. V lost 5 bases and J lost 0, with 10 bases in between. The CDR3 has 14 amino acids. CDR3 amino acids: CASSRSSYQETQYF. The CDR3 bases are TGTGCCAGCAGCCGGAGCAGTTACCAAGAGACCCAGTACTTC.

The chain has TRBV9 and TRBJ1-5, with D perhaps matching TRBD1 (5 bases). The germline V gene encodes CDR1 SGDLS and CDR2 YYNGEE. The CDR3 is made up of 14 amino acids. The V gene lost 6 bases and the J gene lost 6 bases, with 16 bases spanning the gap. The CDR3 here is CASNPGTFTQPQHF. DNA for the CDR3: TGTGCCAGCAACCCAGGGACTTTTACTCAGCCCCAGCATTTT.

The rearrangement links TRBV7-3 to TRBJ2-2; TRBD1 is a possible D gene (5 bases). Germline V gene sequence: CDR1 SGHTA, CDR2 FQGTGA. There are 13 residues in the CDR3. Deletions cut 5 bases from V and 6 bases from J, with 10 bases between. This CDR3 reads CASSISGPGELFF. The CDR3 region has the DNA TGTGCCAGCAGCATCTCAGGGCCCGGGGAGCTGTTTTTT.

This chain links TRBV28 with TRBJ1-5, with 8 positions matching TRBD1. Germline V gene sequence: CDR1 MDHEN, CDR2 SYDVKM. The CDR3 extends over 14 amino acids. V lost 5 bases, J lost 6 bases, and 6 bases stayed unmatched. The CDR3: CASSTDRAGQPQHF. Here the CDR3 DNA reads TGTGCCAGCAGTACGGACAGGGCGGGTCAGCCCCAGCATTTT.

Comments on this clone: The sample holds other DNA sequences that translate to the same CDR3. The V and J genes are TRBV12-3 or TRBV12-4 and TRBJ2-2, with TRBD2 matching 7 bases. CDR3 length: 13 amino acids. Trimming took 4 bases from V and 6 from J; bases not matched to a gene: 2. This CDR3 reads CASSSGGSGELFF. CDR3 in DNA: TGTGCCAGCAGTTCGGGGGGATCCGGGGAGCTGTTTTTT.

This rearrangement joins TRBV19 to TRBJ1-6, with 10 nucleotides matching TRBD1. Germline V gene lookup returns CDR1 LNHDA and CDR2 SQIVND (reference sequence). The CDR3 extends over 15 amino acids. Germline trimming cut 7 bases from V and 7 bases from J; bases unmatched to any gene: 7. The CDR3 protein is CASKDGTGVNSPLHF. As DNA, the CDR3 is TGTGCCAGTAAGGACGGGACAGGGGTAAATTCACCCCTCCACTTT.

The chain carries TRBV5-6 and TRBJ1-1, with D unresolved. CDR1 SGHDT and CDR2 YYEEEE come from the germline V gene. CDR3 length equals 14 residues. V shed 5 bases and J shed 3 bases, with 14 bases lying between them. CDR3 region: CASSRFRLDTEAFF. In DNA, the CDR3 is TGTGCCAGCAGTCGATTTCGGTTGGACACTGAAGCTTTCTTT.

This chain joins TRBV6-4 and TRBJ2-2; 9 nucleotides align to TRBD1. CDR3 length: 14 residues. Per germline, CDR1 MRHNA and CDR2 SNTAGT. Germline trimming cut 4 bases from V and 3 bases from J; bases unmatched to any gene: 0. This CDR3 reads CASSGDRDTGELFF. The DNA of the CDR3 is TGTGCCAGCAGTGGGGACAGGGACACCGGGGAGCTGTTTTTT.

The chain uses TRBV10-3 and TRBJ1-2, with D maybe TRBD1 (6 bases). Germline assignment: CDR1 ENHRY and CDR2 SYGVKD. V lost 3 bases and J 8 bases, leaving 13 bases between the germline ends. CDR3 length equals 13 residues. For the CDR3, the DNA is TGTGCCATCAGTGAAAACGCAGGGGAAGGCTACACCTTC. Translated, it gives CAISENAGEGYTF.

The chain couples TRBV15 to TRBJ1-3; 10 nucleotides agree with TRBD1. Germline-derived CDR1 and CDR2 are LNHNV and YYDKDF (reference sequence). There are 17 residues in the CDR3. Losses at the gene ends were 1 base for V and 3 bases for J; bases not matched to a gene: 6. CDR3 residues: CATSRGVGDRGGNTIYF. The DNA of the CDR3 is TGTGCCACCAGCAGAGGGGTAGGGGACAGGGGTGGAAACACCATATATTTT.

This clone was seen just once. The rearrangement links TRBV7-9 to TRBJ2-7; a possible D gene is TRBD2 (5 bases). V lost 5 bases, J lost 3 bases, and 11 bases lay in between. This CDR3 contains 13 residues. The germline V gene encodes CDR1 SEHNR and CDR2 FQNEAQ (reference sequence). The chain's CDR3 is CASSPGGGYEQYF. The DNA for the CDR3 is TGTGCCAGCAGCCCCGGAGGCGGCTACGAGCAGTACTTC.

The genes are TRBV6-2 or TRBV6-3 and TRBJ2-7; 16 nucleotides match TRBD2. CDR1 and CDR2 from the germline V gene are MNHEY and SVGEGT. This CDR3 is 19 amino acids long. Trimming at V came to 5 bases and at J to 2 bases, leaving 12 bases not matched to a gene. CDR3 sequence reads: CASSRIPGLAGGQTYEQYF. CDR3 in DNA: TGTGCCAGCAGTCGGATACCGGGACTAGCGGGGGGGCAGACCTACGAGCAGTACTTC.

This chain links TRBV2 with TRBJ2-7; 8 bases align to TRBD2. The V segment lost 5 bases and the J segment 0 bases; nucleotides outside the gene matches: 12. This CDR3 is 17 amino acids long. The V gene's germline CDR1 is SNHLY and CDR2 FYNNEI. Written as DNA, the CDR3 is TGTGCCAGCAGTCCCCGGGGGGGTAGCGGAAGCTCCTACGAGCAGTACTTC. It yields the protein CASSPRGGSGSSYEQYF.

The chain joins TRBV4-3 to TRBJ1-6; TRBD1 matches at 7 bases. In germline, CDR1 is LGHNA, CDR2 YSLEER. This CDR3 contains 15 residues. V was clipped by 0 bases and J by 9 bases; unmatched bases: 5. The CDR3 spells CASSQERTGGSPLHF. The CDR3 DNA reads TGCGCCAGCAGCCAAGAAAGGACAGGAGGTTCACCCCTCCACTTT.

This clone appeared a single time. The V and J genes are TRBV7-2 and TRBJ1-2, with unresolved D. The CDR3 extends over 14 amino acids. Trimming took off 5 bases at V and 0 bases at J, with 10 bases between the two ends. The germline V gene has CDR1 SGHTA and CDR2 FQGNSA. For the CDR3, the DNA is TGTGCCAGCAGCCCCCCGCCGGCTAACTATGGCTACACCTTC. Translated: CASSPPPANYGYTF.

This rearrangement joins TRBV4-1 to TRBJ2-3; 13 nucleotides match TRBD2. Germline V gene lookup returns CDR1 MGHRA and CDR2 YSYEKL. The junction had 3 bases not matched to a gene; V was cut back by 6 bases and J by 3 bases. This CDR3 contains 15 residues. The CDR3 DNA reads as TGCGCCAGCAGGCTACTAGCGGGGGGGACAGATACGCAGTATTTT. Translation: CASRLLAGGTDTQYF.

V and J are TRBV9 and TRBJ2-7; 7 bases align to TRBD2. Trimming removed 5 bases from V and 3 bases from J; junction bases left unmatched: 5. CDR3 size: 13 residues. CDR1 and CDR2 from the germline V gene are SGDLS and YYNGEE. The DNA for the CDR3 is TGTGCCAGCAGTGCTAGCGGTAGCTACGAGCAGTACTTC. It codes for CASSASGSYEQYF.